This record covers a single T cell receptor (beta chain). Its antigen is still unknown. The protocol was immunoSEQ multiplex PCR, while the TCRdb copy is restricted to in-frame clones and leaves out a portion. Of 20,000 to 30,000 clones in the sample, 81% are singletons; the top ten hold around a tenth. From germline, CDR1 is SGHRS and CDR2 YFSETQ. V shed 1 base and J shed 5 bases, with 10 bases lying between them. This CDR3 region has 13 residues. This specimen belongs to a study of T cells in localized non-small cell lung cancer. Study results and caveats: There was an association of higher blood T cell density with longer overall survival. Of the top 100 tumor clones, median about 56 were in adjacent lung, 25 to 35 among its top 100. Clonality peaked in uninvolved adjacent lung rather than tumor. Since sequencing was restricted to only one region of the tumor, intratumor heterogeneity remains a possibility.

The sequenced sample was peripheral blood, obtained before any cancer treatment. The chain carries TRBV5-1 and TRBJ2-7, with D possibly being TRBD2 (6 bases). The receptor comes from a man aged 35 to 70 with stage III squamous cell lung carcinoma. The chain's CDR3 is CASSLRPGDEQYV. The CDR3 DNA follows: TGCGCCAGCAGCTTGCGCCCGGGAGACGAGCAGTACGTC.